This T cell receptor beta chain was captured by sequencing in a study of blood T cell repertoires in COVID-19. Authors' methods: Reference gene primer amplification gave estimated nucleated cell counts. TCRdb keeps only in-frame clones here, not all; method: immunoSEQ multiplex PCR. That table gives V, J and clone size, and the DNA gave D and trimming. The table has about 160,000 clones, over 85% seen once. Trimming took off 6 bases at V and 4 bases at J, with 18 bases between the two ends. The CDR3 spans 15 residues. The germline CDR1 and CDR2 sequences are SGHVS and FNYEAQ. The sequenced sample consisted of peripheral blood. The J gene is TRBJ1-1, the V gene TRBV7-6; D is ambiguous. The sequence was obtained from a woman aged 50 to 60 with acute or convalescent COVID-19. CDR3: CASRGMPDEGTEAFF. CDR3 DNA sequence: TGTGCCAGCAGGGGAATGCCCGATGAGGGCACTGAAGCTTTCTTT.